This TCR beta chain was obtained from a study of T cell responses to AZD1222 COVID-19 vaccine. Findings and limits, study-wide: With dominance at 160-218 and 743-854, vaccine-associated CD4 TCRs spanned spike. Unmutated variant regions are reportedly the target of nearly half of TCRs that are spike-specific. Donors, mostly white British, included more females; clonal diversity was possibly underestimated. The study sampled repertoires only after the peak T cell response.

Here immunoSEQ multiplex PCR was the method, and the copy in TCRdb shows in-frame clones only, minus some. The sample yields 120,000 or so clones, 65% to 90% seen once. CDR3 size: 12 residues. J was trimmed by 11 bases and V by 3 bases; bases with no gene match: 8. Germline lookup yields CDR1 SQVTM and CDR2 ANQGSEA. Worth noting for this clone: Its antigen is as yet unknown.

Sample: peripheral blood, taken 28 days after the second AZD1222 dose. The chain carries TRBV29-1 and TRBJ2-7, with TRBD1 identical over 9 bases. The receptor was isolated from an adult who received the AZD1222 COVID-19 vaccine. This chain's CDR3 is CSVEAGQGSKYF. As DNA, the CDR3 is TGCAGCGTTGAGGCGGGACAGGGTAGCAAGTACTTC.